This T cell receptor beta chain was observed in a study of PD-1 blockade in mismatch repair-deficient tumors (dated by TCRdb to the late 2010s). For the wider study: Between September 2013 and late 2016, 90 or so consecutive patients with about 11 mismatch repair-deficient cancer types, all previously treated and progressing, were enrolled in the trial. Deep sequencing of TCR CDR3 regions was used to track tumor-associated T cell clones in peripheral blood of patients responding to PD-1 blockade. What the authors observed across the whole study: After pembrolizumab, tumor-resident clones, which were often undetectable in blood before treatment, expanded rapidly and then contracted, generally ahead of radiologic responses.

Notes on this clone: The antigen this receptor binds is unknown. No much larger clonotype is one base removed from it; base qualities were not supplied.

Mismatch repair deficiency was established in every enrolled patient by polymerase chain reaction or immunohistochemistry. TCR sequencing was carried out for a few patients who responded to pembrolizumab therapy. In the phase II trial, pembrolizumab PD-1 blockade was tested prospectively in advanced mismatch repair-deficient cancers, no matter which tissue of origin the cancers came from. Serial peripheral blood T cell samples were collected before and at multiple times after starting PD-1 blockade. Blood sampling times were expressed in weeks after the first pembrolizumab dose. The method behind the library was the immunoSEQ multiplex PCR assay. TCRdb limited this immuneACCESS table to in-frame rearrangements with V and J called. A share of clones is missing; checked studies link under half to unresolved V genes, and the rest is unexplained. The sample records more than 95,000 clones, about 85% of which are singletons. The top ten constitute roughly 14% of the sample.

This material consisted of peripheral blood, taken 44 weeks after starting pembrolizumab. The TCR was taken from an adult with mismatch repair-deficient cancer.

This receptor carries the CDR3 CASRLGKGGTGELFF. The nucleotides read TGTGCCAGTAGACTAGGGAAGGGGGGGACCGGGGAGCTGTTTTTT. The chain links TRBV19 with TRBJ2-2; TRBD2 is perhaps the D gene, given 7 matching bases. The CDR3 holds 15 amino acids from the cysteine to the phenylalanine. CDR3 DNA is the only sequence kept; it has 45 bases, read in frame from the first base. The trim is 6 bases for V and 5 bases for J, with a gap of 16 bases between the germline ends. From a lookup of the germline V gene (reference sequence), CDR1 and CDR2 are LNHDA and SQIVND.